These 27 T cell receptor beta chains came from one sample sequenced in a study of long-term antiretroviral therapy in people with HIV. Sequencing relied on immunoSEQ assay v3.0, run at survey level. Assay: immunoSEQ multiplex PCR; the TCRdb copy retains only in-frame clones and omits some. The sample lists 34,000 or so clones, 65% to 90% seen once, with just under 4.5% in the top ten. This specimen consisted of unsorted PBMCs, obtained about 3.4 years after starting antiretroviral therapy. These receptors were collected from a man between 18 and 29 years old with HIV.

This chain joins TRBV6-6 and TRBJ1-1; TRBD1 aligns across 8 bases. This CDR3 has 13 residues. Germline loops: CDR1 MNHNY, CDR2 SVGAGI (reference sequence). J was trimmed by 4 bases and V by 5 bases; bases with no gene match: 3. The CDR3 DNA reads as TGTGCCAGCAGTGGGGGACAGGTCACTGAAGCTTTCTTT. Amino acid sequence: CASSGGQVTEAFF.

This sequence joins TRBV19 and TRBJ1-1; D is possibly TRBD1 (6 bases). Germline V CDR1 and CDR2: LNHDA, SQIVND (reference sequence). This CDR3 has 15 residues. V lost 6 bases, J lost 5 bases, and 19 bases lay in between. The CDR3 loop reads CASSYRQVTGTEAFF. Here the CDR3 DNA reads TGTGCCAGTAGCTATCGACAGGTTACGGGAACTGAAGCTTTCTTT.

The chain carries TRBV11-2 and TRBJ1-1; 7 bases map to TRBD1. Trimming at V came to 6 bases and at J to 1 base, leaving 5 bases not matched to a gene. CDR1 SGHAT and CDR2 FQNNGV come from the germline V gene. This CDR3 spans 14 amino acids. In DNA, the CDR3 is TGTGCCAGCAGGAATTACAGGGGGAACACTGAAGCTTTCTTT. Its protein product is CASRNYRGNTEAFF. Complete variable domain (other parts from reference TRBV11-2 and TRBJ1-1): EAGVAQSPRYKIIEKRQSVAFWCNPISGHATLYWYQQILGQGPKLLIQFQNNGVVDDSQLPKDRFSAERLKGVDSTLKIQPAKLEDSAVYLCASRNYRGNTEAFFGQGTRLTVV.

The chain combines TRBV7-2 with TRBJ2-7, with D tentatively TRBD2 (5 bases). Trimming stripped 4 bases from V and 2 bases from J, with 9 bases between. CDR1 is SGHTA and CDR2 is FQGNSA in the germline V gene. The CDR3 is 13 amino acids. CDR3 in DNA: TGTGCCAGCAGCTGGGCGAGGGCCTACGAGCAGTACTTC. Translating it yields CASSWARAYEQYF.

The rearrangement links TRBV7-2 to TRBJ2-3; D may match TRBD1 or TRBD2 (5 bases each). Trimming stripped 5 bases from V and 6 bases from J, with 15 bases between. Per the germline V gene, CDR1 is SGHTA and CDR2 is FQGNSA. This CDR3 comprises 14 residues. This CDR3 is CASSEGPGSDTQYF. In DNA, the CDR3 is TGTGCCAGCAGCGAGGGGCCAGGGTCGGATACGCAGTATTTT.

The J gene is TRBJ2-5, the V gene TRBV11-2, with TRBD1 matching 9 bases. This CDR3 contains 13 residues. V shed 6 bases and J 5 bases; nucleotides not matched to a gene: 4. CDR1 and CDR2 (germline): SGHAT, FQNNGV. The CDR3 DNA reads TGTGCCAGCAGACAGGGGGCGGCGGAGACCCAGTACTTC. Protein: CASRQGAAETQYF.

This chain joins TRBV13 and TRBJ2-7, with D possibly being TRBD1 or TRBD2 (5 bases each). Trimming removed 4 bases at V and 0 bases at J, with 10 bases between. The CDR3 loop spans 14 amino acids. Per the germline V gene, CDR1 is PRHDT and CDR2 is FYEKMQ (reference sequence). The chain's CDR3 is CASSSRGDSYEQYF. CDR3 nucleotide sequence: TGTGCCAGCAGCTCGAGGGGAGACTCCTACGAGCAGTACTTC.

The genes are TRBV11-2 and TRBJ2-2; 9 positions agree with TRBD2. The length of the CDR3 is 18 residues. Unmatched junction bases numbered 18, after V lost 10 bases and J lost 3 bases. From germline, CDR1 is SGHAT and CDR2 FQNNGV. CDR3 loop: CATVTGTSTGIYTGELFF. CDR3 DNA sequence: TGTGCCACTGTCACCGGGACTAGCACGGGAATCTACACCGGGGAGCTGTTTTTT.

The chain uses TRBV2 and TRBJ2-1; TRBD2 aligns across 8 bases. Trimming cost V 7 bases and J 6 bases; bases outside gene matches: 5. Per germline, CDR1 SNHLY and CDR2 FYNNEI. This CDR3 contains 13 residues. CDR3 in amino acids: CASILAGTNEQFF. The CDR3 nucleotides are TGTGCCAGCATCTTAGCGGGGACCAATGAGCAGTTCTTC.

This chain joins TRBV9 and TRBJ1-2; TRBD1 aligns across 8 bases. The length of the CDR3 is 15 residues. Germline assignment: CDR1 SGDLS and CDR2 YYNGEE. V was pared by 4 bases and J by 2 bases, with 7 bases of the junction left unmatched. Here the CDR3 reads CASSPTDRENYGYTF. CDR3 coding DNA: TGTGCCAGCAGCCCTACGGACAGGGAAAACTATGGCTACACCTTC.

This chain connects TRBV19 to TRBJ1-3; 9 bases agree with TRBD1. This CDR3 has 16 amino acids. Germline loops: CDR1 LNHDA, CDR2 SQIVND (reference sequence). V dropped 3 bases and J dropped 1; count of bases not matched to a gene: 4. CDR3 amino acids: CASSIGTGLSGNTIYF. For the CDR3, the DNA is TGTGCCAGTAGTATCGGGACAGGGCTTTCTGGAAACACCATATATTTT.

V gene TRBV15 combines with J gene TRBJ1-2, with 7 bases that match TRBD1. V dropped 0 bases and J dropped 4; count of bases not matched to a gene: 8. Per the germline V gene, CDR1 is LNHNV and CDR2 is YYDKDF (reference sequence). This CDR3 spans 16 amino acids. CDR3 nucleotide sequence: TGTGCCACCAGCAGAGAGGAGGGGGCCGAAGGCTATGGCTACACCTTC. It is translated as CATSREEGAEGYGYTF.

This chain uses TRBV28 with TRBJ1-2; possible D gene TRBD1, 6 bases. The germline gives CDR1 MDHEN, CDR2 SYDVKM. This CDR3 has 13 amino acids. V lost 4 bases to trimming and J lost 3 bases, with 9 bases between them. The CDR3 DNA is TGTGCCAGCAGTTCTCGACAGGACTATGGCTACACCTTC. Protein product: CASSSRQDYGYTF.

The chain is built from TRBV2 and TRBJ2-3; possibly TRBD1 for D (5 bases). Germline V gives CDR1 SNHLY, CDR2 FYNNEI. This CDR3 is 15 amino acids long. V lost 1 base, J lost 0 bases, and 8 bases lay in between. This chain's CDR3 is CASSEGRASTDTQYF. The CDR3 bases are TGTGCCAGCAGTGAAGGCAGGGCTAGCACAGATACGCAGTATTTT.

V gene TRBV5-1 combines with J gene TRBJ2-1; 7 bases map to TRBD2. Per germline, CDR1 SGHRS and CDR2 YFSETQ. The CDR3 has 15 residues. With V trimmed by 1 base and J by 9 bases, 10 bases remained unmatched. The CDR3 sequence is CASSLSGEGTIEQFF. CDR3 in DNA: TGCGCCAGCAGCTTGAGCGGGGAAGGCACGATTGAGCAGTTCTTC.

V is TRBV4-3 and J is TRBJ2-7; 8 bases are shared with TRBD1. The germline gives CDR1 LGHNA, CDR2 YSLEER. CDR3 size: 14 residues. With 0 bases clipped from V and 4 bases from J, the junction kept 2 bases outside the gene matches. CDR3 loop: CASSQEDRVYEQYF. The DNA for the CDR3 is TGCGCCAGCAGCCAAGAGGACAGGGTTTACGAGCAGTACTTC.

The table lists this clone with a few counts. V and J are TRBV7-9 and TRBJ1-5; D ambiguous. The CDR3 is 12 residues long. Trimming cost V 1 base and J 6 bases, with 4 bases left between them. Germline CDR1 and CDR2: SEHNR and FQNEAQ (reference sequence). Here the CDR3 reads CASSLGTQPQHF. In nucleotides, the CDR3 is TGTGCCAGCAGCTTAGGGACTCAGCCCCAGCATTTT.

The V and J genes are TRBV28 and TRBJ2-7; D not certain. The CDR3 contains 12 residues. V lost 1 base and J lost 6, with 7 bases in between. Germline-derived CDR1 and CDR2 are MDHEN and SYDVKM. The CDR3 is CASSLSPREQYF. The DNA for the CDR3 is TGTGCCAGCAGTTTATCCCCGCGCGAGCAGTACTTC.

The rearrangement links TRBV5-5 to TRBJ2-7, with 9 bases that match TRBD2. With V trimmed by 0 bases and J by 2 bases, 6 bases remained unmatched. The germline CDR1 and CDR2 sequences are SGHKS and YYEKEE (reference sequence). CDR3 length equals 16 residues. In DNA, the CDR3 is TGTGCCAGCAGCTTGGACATGCGGGGGGGAACCTACGAGCAGTACTTC. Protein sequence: CASSLDMRGGTYEQYF. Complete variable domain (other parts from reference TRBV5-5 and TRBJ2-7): DAGVTQSPTHLIKTRGQQVTLRCSPISGHKSVSWYQQVLGQGPQFIFQYYEKEERGRGNFPDRFSARQFPNYSSELNVNALLLGDSALYLCASSLDMRGGTYEQYFGPGTRLTVT.

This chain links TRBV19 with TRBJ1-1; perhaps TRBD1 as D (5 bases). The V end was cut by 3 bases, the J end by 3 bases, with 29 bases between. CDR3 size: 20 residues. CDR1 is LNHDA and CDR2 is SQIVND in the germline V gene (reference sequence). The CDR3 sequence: CASSMTLWVGSRDPHTEAFF. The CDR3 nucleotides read TGTGCCAGTAGTATGACGCTATGGGTCGGGTCCAGGGACCCCCACACTGAAGCTTTCTTT. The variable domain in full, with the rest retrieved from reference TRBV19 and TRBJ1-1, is DGGITQSPKYLFRKEGQNVTLSCEQNLNHDAMYWYRQDPGQGLRLIYYSQIVNDFQKGDIAEGYSVSREKKESFPLTVTSAQKNPTAFYLCASSMTLWVGSRDPHTEAFFGQGTRLTVV.

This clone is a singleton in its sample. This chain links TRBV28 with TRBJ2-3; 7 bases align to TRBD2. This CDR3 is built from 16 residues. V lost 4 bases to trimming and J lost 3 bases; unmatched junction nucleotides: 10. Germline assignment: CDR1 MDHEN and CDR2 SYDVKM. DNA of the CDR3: TGTGCCAGCAGTTCCCCCGGCGGGAGACTAACAGATACGCAGTATTTT. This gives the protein CASSSPGGRLTDTQYF.

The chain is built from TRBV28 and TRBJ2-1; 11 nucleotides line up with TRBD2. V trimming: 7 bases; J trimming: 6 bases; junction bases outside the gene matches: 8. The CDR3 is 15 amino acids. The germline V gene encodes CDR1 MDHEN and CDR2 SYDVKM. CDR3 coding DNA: TGTGCCAGCACCGTAGCGGGGGGGGCTGGCAATGAGCAGTTCTTC. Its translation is CASTVAGGAGNEQFF.

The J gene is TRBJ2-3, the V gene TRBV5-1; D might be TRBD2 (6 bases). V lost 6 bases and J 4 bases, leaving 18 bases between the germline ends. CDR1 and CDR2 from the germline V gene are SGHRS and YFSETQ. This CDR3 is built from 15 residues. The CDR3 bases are TGCGCCAGCAAGGAGCGGGCCACCCCGGCAGATACGCAGTATTTT. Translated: CASKERATPADTQYF.

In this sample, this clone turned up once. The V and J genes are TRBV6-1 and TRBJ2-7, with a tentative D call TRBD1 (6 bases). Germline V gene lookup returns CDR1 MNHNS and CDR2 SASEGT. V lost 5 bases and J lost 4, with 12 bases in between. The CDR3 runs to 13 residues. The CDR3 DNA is TGTGCCAGCAGTTCCGGGACATCATACGAGCAGTACTTC. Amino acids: CASSSGTSYEQYF.

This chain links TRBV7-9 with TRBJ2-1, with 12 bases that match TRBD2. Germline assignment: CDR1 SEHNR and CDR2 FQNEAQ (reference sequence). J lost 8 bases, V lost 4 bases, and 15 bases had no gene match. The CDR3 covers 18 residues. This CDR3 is CASSSSTGLAGGRYEQFF. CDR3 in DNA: TGTGCCAGCAGCTCTTCGACTGGGCTAGCGGGAGGGCGCTATGAGCAGTTCTTC.

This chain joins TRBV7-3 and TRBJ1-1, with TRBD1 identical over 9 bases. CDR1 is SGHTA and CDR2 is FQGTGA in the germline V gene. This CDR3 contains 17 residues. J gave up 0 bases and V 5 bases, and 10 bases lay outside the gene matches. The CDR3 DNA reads TGTGCCAGCAGCGTCTCGGGACAGGGAGCTTTGAACACTGAAGCTTTCTTT. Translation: CASSVSGQGALNTEAFF.

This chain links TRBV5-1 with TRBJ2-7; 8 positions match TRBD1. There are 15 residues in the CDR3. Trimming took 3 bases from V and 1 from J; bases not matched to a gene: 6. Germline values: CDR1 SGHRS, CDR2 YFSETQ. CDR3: CASSSGQGASYEQYF. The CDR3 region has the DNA TGCGCCAGCAGCTCAGGACAGGGCGCTTCCTACGAGCAGTACTTC.